Listed below are T cell receptor beta chains from one sample, sequenced in a study of identifying expanded T cells in peripheral blood. Profiling relied on immunoSEQ multiplex PCR, and the TCRdb table lists in-frame clones only, not all of them. The sample holds 84,000 or so clones, 80% to 90% seen once. The sequenced material came from blood. The receptor set was obtained from a person between 18 and 75 years old in good health. CDR3s include the opening cysteine and the closing phenylalanine or tryptophan. D genes are given only for firm matches. Clone size appears in some rows only: once, few, many, or a class for an expanded clone.

V	size	J	D	DNA	CDR3
TRBV6-1	NA	TRBJ2-7	TRBD1	TGTGCCAGCAGTGAAGCACCGGGACAGTCTCGAAAGGAGCAGTACTTC	CASSEAPGQSRKEQYF
TRBV19	once	TRBJ1-4	TRBD1	TGTGCCAGCCAAACAGGGGTCAAACTGTTTTTT	CASQTGVKLFF
TRBV4-3	NA	TRBJ2-1	NA	TGCGCCAGCAGCCAAGATCTTCTAACGGACTTCTACAATGAGCAGTTCTTC	CASSQDLLTDFYNEQFF
TRBV5-1	NA	TRBJ1-1	NA	TGCGCCAGCAGCCCCGGTCGCAGGGAGAACACTGAAGCTTTCTTT	CASSPGRRENTEAFF
TRBV6-5	NA	TRBJ1-3	NA	TGTGCCAGCGGACGTCTCCAATCTGGAAACACCATATATTTT	CASGRLQSGNTIYF
TRBV4-1	NA	TRBJ2-2	NA	TGCGCCAGCAGCCAAGCCGGAGCGGTGGGGGTCGGGGAGCTGTTTTTT	CASSQAGAVGVGELFF
TRBV11-2	NA	TRBJ1-1	NA	TGTGCCAGCAGCCCCAGGGTTTTGGGCACTGAAGCTTTCTTT	CASSPRVLGTEAFF
TRBV5-1	few	TRBJ2-5	NA	TGCGCCAGCAGCTTCGCGGGGGCGAGGGGAGAGACCCAGTACTTC	CASSFAGARGETQYF
TRBV19	NA	TRBJ1-1	TRBD1	TGTGCCAGTAGTATTTCGAACAGGGGGGGATCTGAAGCTTTCTTT	CASSISNRGGSEAFF
TRBV9	NA	TRBJ1-5	NA	TGTGCCAGCAGCGTAGCGGACACTTATCAGCCCCAGCATTTT	CASSVADTYQPQHF
TRBV7-6	NA	TRBJ2-7	TRBD2	TGTGCCAGCAGCTTAGCGACTAGCGGGAACGAGCAGTACTTC	CASSLATSGNEQYF
TRBV18	once	TRBJ1-2	NA	TGTGCCAGCTCGCCGGACAACTATGGCTACACCTTC	CASSPDNYGYTF
TRBV6-1	NA	TRBJ1-1	NA	TGTGCCAGCAGTGAACTTAGCCGGGGCACTGAAGCTTTCTTT	CASSELSRGTEAFF
TRBV11-3	NA	TRBJ2-5	TRBD1	TGTGCCAGCAGCCCACAGGGGTGGCAGACCCAGTACTTC	CASSPQGWQTQYF
TRBV29-1	once	TRBJ1-1	NA	TGCAGCGTCGGGCCTCAGGGTGTGACTGAAGCTTTCTTT	CSVGPQGVTEAFF
TRBV6-1	NA	TRBJ1-5	NA	TGTGCCAGCAGTGAAGTGGAACAGGGAGTTTGGACCCAGCATTTT	CASSEVEQGVWTQHF
TRBV19	NA	TRBJ2-5	NA	TGTGCCGCAGGGGGGCATAAAGAGACCCAGTACTTC	CAAGGHKETQYF
TRBV7-2	NA	TRBJ2-7	TRBD1	TGTGCCAGCAGCTTAGACAGGGGGTCAAGCGAGCAGTACTTC	CASSLDRGSSEQYF
TRBV19	NA	TRBJ1-2	TRBD1	TGTGCCACGGGACAGAGTACCTATGGCTACACCTTC	CATGQSTYGYTF
TRBV6-5	NA	TRBJ1-1	NA	TGTGCCAGCAGCTTCCAAAGGGGCAGGCTTGGCGCTTTCTTT	CASSFQRGRLGAFF
TRBV7-6	NA	TRBJ2-7	TRBD1	TGTGCCAGCAGCTCTAATTCCGGGACAGCCTACGAGCAGTACTTC	CASSSNSGTAYEQYF
TRBV6-1	NA	TRBJ2-5	NA	TGTGCCAGCAGTGAAGCGCATGTAGTCGGGTTTCACCGAGAGACCCAGTACTTC	CASSEAHVVGFHRETQYF
TRBV11-3	NA	TRBJ2-7	TRBD1	TGTGCCAGCAGCCCAGAGACAGGGTTATGGTCCTACGAGCAGTACTTC	CASSPETGLWSYEQYF
TRBV4-3	NA	TRBJ2-2	TRBD2	TGCGCCAGCAGCCAAACCTTGGGACTAGCGGGAGGGCGGGGCACCGGGGAGCTGTTTTTT	CASSQTLGLAGGRGTGELFF
TRBV5-4	NA	TRBJ1-1	NA	TGTGCCAGCAGCTTGAAGGGAGAGGGTTTAGAAGCTTTCTTT	CASSLKGEGLEAFF
TRBV7-9	NA	TRBJ1-4	TRBD1	TGTGCCAGCAGCTCGGGACAGCTCATGATTGAAAAACTGTTTTTT	CASSSGQLMIEKLFF
TRBV9	NA	TRBJ1-2	NA	TGTGCCAGCAGCGGAGACAGGCTCTATGGCTACACCTTC	CASSGDRLYGYTF
TRBV21-1	NA	TRBJ1-1	NA	TGTGCCAGCAGCACGACAGTGTGTCTCACCCAAAGAATCACTGAAGCTTTCTTT	CASSTTVCLTQRITEAFF
TRBV28	NA	TRBJ1-2	NA	TGTGCCAGCAGTCCCCCCCCAGGAGGGTATGGCTACACCTTC	CASSPPPGGYGYTF
TRBV7-2	once	TRBJ2-7	TRBD1	TGTGCCAGCAGACCGGACAGGGTGCGGGGCGAGCAGTACTTC	CASRPDRVRGEQYF
TRBV6-4	NA	TRBJ1-1	TRBD1	TGTGCCAGCAGTGACTCGAGCAGGGGGACTGAAGCTTTCTTT	CASSDSSRGTEAFF
TRBV5-6	NA	TRBJ1-2	NA	TGTGCCAGCAGCCAGCGAAGGACAAGCTATGGCTACACCTTC	CASSQRRTSYGYTF
TRBV12-5	NA	TRBJ2-3	NA	TGTGCTAGTGGAGCCCAGGGATCCACAGATACGCAGTATTTT	CASGAQGSTDTQYF